A selection of T cell receptor beta chains follows, all from one sample in a study of blood T cell repertoires in COVID-19. Sequenced by immunoSEQ multiplex PCR; TCRdb stores in-frame clones only, minus some. This sample has roughly 210,000 clones, with 80% to 90% found just once. The sequencing sample was made of peripheral blood. The receptors here all came from a woman older than 75 with COVID-19, enrolled during active disease. Each CDR3 is given with its conserved first and last residue. The size of a clone is reported for some rows only, either as once, few or many, or as a class for expanded clones.

abundance | v_gene | CDR3aa
. | TRBV4-3 | CASSQEGGTYNEQFF
once | TRBV6-8 | CASNATGGTEAFF
. | TRBV28 | CASSLFGGSSGANVLTF
. | TRBV27 | CASRILGQGGEKLFF
. | TRBV19 | CASSPNTKMNTEAFF
. | TRBV7-2 | CASSITSGSSYEQYF
. | TRBV28 | CASSQTGAGNEQFF
. | TRBV7-3 | CASSSEGSGELFF
. | TRBV29-1 | CSVVLDSNQPQHF
. | TRBV28 | CASSLAGKNYGYTF
. | TRBV10-2 | CASAQGGLSYGYTF
. | TRBV18 | CASSPDRSKLNTEAFF
. | TRBV6-5 | CASSGQGRNEKLFF
. | TRBV19 | CASRVKAGGTFNYGYTF
. | TRBV27 | CASSFRGGEAFF
. | TRBV13 | CASSLGGAGVNTEAFF
. | TRBV6-6 | CASSLTLSTSGGETQYF
few | TRBV7-8 | CASRVREDSYEQYF
. | TRBV5-6 | CASSLRGTGFQKQYF
. | TRBV9 | CASSVGTAKNEQFF
once | TRBV3-1/TRBV3-2 | CASRLGTSGYYNEQFF
. | TRBV13 | CASSSPPGNTEAFF
few | TRBV15 | CATSPPDKNTEAFF
. | TRBV2 | CASSDSGVLSYEQYF
. | TRBV5-4 | CASSTRTGGSEKLFF
. | TRBV30 | CAWSVEGAREQFF
once | TRBV6-5 | CASSYFGGGQPQHF
. | TRBV28 | CASSFRGRHEAFF
. | TRBV21-1 | CASSRTYVREQFF
. | TRBV9 | CASSVLGGAYQETQYF
once | TRBV18 | CASSPPSGTGNTIYF
. | TRBV6-4 | CASAVWGTELTDTQYF